This T cell receptor beta chain appears in the sequencing data of a study of CD8 T cells in Susac syndrome (dated by TCRdb to about 2019). Regarding the complete study: Whether CD8+ T cell activation and differentiation in Susac syndrome was antigen driven was tested using repertoire sequencing. The study compared CD8+ T cell repertoire clonality among approximately twelve healthy donors, 14 Susac syndrome patients and some 16 multiple sclerosis patients. Broader findings and caveats from the paper: The TCR sequencing and HLA analysis was acknowledged to have included a relatively small number of individuals.

RNA was extracted with the RNeasy kit and about 0.5 to 1 ug was reverse transcribed using random hexamers. TCR beta CDR3 regions were amplified with the immunoSEQ multiplex PCR assay covering 54 Vbeta and 13 Jbeta segments. PCR amplification bias was corrected by using a synthetic template baseline for primer optimization and computational correction. Concerning the study's data processing: Reads were annotated to V, D and J genes according to IMGT and were analyzed with immunoSEQ Analyzer, with only productive sequences retained. Clonality was calculated as one minus the Shannon entropy normalized by log2 of the number of productive unique sequences. For each patient and control, public and private clones were evaluated within the 100 most prevalent clones. A clone was defined as Susac-specific if it was absent from the healthy and MS cohorts, from roughly 980 published viral clones and from other ImmuneACCESS disease sequences. The public reads were reanalyzed by TCRdb: fastp trimming at Q25, MiXCR alignment, in-frame beta chains only. Here each entry gathers all rows of one CDR3 protein and keeps the most common genes and DNA. Clone size and V and J calls follow TCRdb, not the original study. The sample yields roughly 140,000 distinct CDR3 sequences; approximately 96% were counted once. Just over 0.2% of the sample belongs to the ten largest clones.

Trimming costs V 8 bases and J 2 bases, and their ends lie 12 bases apart. Per the germline V gene (reference sequence), MNHEY is the CDR1 and SMNVEV is the CDR2. There are 13 amino acids in the CDR3, from cysteine to phenylalanine inclusive. The kept DNA is CDR3 alone, 39 bases in frame from the first base. As for this clonotype: Its antigen is currently not known. Nothing much larger sits one base from this clone, and base qualities are not available.

High-throughput TCR beta sequencing profiled peripheral blood CD8+ and CD4+ T cells from healthy donors, Susac syndrome patients and multiple sclerosis patients. Treatment-naive patients with stable or active relapsing-remitting disease fulfilling revised McDonald criteria were used as multiple sclerosis controls. Bulk CD8+ and CD4+ T cells were purified by magnetic negative isolation, whereas CD8+ TEMRA cells were enriched by FACS. Blood was collected in EDTA tubes and processed within 24 hours, with PBMCs isolated through density gradient centrifugation. PBMCs intended for TCR sequencing were cryopreserved in liquid nitrogen and were subsequently thawed in a 37 degrees C water bath. A purity of at least 90% was achieved for sorted or isolated CD4+, CD8+ and CD8+ TEMRA cells.

The TCR was taken from a human donor with multiple sclerosis. The receptor chain draws on TRBV27 and TRBJ1-1, with the D gene not confidently named. Sequencing was performed on CD8+ T cells from PBMCs. CDR3 reads: CASGVYSNTEAFF. Here is the DNA: TGTGCCAGCGGAGTTTATAGCAACACTGAAGCTTTCTTT.